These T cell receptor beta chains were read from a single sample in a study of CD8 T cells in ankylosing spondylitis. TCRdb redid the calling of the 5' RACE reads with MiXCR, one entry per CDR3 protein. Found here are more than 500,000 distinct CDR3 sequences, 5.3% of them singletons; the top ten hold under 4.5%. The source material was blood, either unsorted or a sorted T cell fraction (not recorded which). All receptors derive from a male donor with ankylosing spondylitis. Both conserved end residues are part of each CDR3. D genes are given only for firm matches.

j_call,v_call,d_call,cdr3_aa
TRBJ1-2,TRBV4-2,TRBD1,CASSQESGQGRGYTF
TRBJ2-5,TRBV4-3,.,CASSQGNSGFNQETQYF
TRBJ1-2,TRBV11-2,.,CASSLVVTNYGYTF
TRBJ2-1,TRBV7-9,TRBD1,CASRVGGRDRASHEQFF
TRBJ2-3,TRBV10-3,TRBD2,CAISVPSGGAGTDTQYF
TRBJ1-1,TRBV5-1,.,CASSYQPPEAFF
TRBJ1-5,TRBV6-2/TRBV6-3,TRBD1,CASSFRGQGRPQHF
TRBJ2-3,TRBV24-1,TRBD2,CATSDRTSGSTDTQYF
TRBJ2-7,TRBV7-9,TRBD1,CASSFTGAVPEQYF
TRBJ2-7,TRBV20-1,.,CSARGGWTPDWEQYF
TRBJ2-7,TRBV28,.,CASSFSSNPSPYEQYF
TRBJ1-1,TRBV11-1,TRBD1,CASSSPPGTGGQKEIAFF
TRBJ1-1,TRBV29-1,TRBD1,CSVSRTGSGSEAFF
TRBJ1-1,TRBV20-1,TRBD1,CSAGDRNTEAFF
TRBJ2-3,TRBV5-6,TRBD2,CASSLFLAGGTDTQYF
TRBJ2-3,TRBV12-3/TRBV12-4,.,CASSMLAGTDTQYF
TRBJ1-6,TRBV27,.,CASSTGLSPLHF
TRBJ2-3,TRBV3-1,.,CASSPTSDTDTQYF
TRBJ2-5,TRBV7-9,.,CASSLYGVPGETQYF
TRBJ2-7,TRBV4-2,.,CASSQDAAGRSYEQYF
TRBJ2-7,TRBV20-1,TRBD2,CSAPEEQLAGDSDEQYF
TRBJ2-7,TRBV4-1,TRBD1,CASSPRAGTGRYEQYF
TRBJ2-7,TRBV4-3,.,CASSSAGSAPYEQYF
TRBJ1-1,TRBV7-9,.,CASSPRTPRGTEAFF
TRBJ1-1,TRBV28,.,CASTTTEGWTEAFF
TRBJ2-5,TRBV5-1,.,CASSLEGPRETQYF
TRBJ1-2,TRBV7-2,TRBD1,CASSLTLGQGNYGYTF
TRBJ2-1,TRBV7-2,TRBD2,CASSLAASGGPGNEQFF
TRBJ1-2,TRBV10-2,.,CASSSGTLGYTF
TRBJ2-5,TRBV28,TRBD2,CASSLVGGEETQYF
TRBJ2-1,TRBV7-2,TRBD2,CASSTRTSSEYEQFF
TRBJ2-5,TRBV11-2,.,CASSGFLREQETQYF
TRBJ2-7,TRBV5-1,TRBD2,CASSRGLAGETDEQYF
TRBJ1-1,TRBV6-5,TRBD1,CASSYLTGTGRGNTEAFF
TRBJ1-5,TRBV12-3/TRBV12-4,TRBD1,CASSTGERQPQHF
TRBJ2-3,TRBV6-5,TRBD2,CASSFSGRVRDTQYF
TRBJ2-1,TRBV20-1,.,CSAVRSYNEQFF
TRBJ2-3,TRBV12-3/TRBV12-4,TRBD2,CASSLRLAGAQDTQYF
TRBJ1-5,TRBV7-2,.,CASSLGTGMGAQHF
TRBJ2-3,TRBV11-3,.,CASSLDGQASRDTQYF
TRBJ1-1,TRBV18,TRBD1,CASSQTTGGDTEAFF
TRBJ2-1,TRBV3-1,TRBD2,CASTLWGREGEQFF
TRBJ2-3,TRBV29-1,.,CSVRAREGRGDTQYF
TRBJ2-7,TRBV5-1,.,CASSSLNSEGNEQYF
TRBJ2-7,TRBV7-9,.,CAGADSAYEQYF
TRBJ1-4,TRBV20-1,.,CSARDGWDEKLFF
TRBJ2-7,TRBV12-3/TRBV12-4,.,CASSALLTQYF
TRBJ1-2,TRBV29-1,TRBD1,CSVGQGRDGYTF
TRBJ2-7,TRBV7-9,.,CASSPSGGKNEQYF
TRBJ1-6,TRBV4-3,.,CASSQEGQGVSPLHF
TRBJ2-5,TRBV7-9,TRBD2,CASVGGEQGWAQYF
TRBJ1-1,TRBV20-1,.,CSARDRVSEAFF
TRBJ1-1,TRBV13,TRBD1,CASSIRTGRMNTEAFF